The clone carrying this T cell receptor (beta chain) was counted between two and nine times. Its specificity is unknown. Germline assignment: CDR1 SNHLY and CDR2 FYNNEI. J was trimmed by 2 bases and V by 8 bases; bases with no gene match: 3. This CDR3 comprises 12 residues. PCR used 60 Vbeta primers and 13 Jbeta primers. Produced via immunoSEQ multiplex PCR; TCRdb's table is partial and in-frame only. The sample includes approximately 100,000 clones, approximately 72% of them seen just once. This entry belongs to a study of cytomegalovirus exposure and HLA in healthy donors. General study points: The classifier reportedly diagnosed cytomegalovirus status with high sensitivity and specificity. A later analysis revealed that TCR association rates differed between HLA loci, peaking at DRB1 and bottoming out at HLA-C.

This TCR came from a male donor in good health and CMV-seropositive. The V and J genes are TRBV2 and TRBJ2-7, with 7 bases that match TRBD1. The sequencing input was PBMCs. Here the CDR3 DNA reads TGTGCCAGCCGGGACAGCCCCTACGAGCAGTACTTC. It is translated as CASRDSPYEQYF.